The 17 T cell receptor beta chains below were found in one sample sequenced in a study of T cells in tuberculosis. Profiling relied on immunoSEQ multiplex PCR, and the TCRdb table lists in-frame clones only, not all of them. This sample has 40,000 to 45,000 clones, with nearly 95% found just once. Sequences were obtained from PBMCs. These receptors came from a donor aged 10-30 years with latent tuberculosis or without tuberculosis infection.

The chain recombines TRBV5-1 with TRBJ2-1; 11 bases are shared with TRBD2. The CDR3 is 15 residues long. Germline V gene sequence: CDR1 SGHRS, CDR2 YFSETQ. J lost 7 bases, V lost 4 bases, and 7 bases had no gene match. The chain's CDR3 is CASSVTSGSLNEQFF. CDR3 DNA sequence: TGCGCCAGCAGCGTTACTAGCGGGAGTTTGAATGAGCAGTTCTTC.

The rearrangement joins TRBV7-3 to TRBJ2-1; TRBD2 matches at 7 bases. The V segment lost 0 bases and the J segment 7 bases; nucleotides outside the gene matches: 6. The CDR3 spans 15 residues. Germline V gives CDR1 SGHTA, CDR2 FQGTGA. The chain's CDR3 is CASSLTRTSLNEQFF. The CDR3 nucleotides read TGTGCCAGCAGCTTAACTAGGACTAGTTTAAATGAGCAGTTCTTC. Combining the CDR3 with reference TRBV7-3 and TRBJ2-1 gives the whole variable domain GAGVSQTPSNKVTEKGKYVELRCDPISGHTALYWYRQSLGQGPEFLIYFQGTGAADDSGLPNDRFFAVRPEGSVSTLKIQRTERGDSAVYLCASSLTRTSLNEQFFGPGTRLTVL.

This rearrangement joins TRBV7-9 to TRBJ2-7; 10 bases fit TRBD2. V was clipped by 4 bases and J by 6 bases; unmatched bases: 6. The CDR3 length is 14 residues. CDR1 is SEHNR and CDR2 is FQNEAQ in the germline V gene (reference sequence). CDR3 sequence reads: CASSSSSGSREQYF. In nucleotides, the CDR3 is TGTGCCAGCAGCTCCTCTAGCGGGAGCCGCGAGCAGTACTTC. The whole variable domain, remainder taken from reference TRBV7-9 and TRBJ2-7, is DTGVSQNPRHKITKRGQNVTFRCDPISEHNRLYWYRQTLGQGPEFLTYFQNEAQLEKSRLLSDRFSAERPKGSFSTLEIQRTEQGDSAMYLCASSSSSGSREQYFGPGTRLTVT.

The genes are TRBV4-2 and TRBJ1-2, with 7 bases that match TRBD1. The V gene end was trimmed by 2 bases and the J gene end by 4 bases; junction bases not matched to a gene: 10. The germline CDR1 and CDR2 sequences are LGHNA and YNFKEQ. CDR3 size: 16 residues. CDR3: CASSQSGGGPTYGYTF. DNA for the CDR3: TGTGCCAGCAGCCAATCTGGAGGGGGCCCTACCTATGGCTACACCTTC.

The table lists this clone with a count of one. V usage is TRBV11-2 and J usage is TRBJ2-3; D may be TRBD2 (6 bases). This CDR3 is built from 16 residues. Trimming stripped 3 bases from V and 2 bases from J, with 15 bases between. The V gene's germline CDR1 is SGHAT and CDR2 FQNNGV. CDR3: CASSFLVGGVTDTQYF. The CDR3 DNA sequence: TGTGCCAGCAGCTTTCTGGTGGGGGGTGTCACAGATACGCAGTATTTT.

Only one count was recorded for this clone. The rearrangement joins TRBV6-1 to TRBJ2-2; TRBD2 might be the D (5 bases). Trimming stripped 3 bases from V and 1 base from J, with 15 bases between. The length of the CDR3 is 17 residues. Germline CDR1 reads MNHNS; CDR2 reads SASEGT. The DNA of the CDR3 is TGTGCCAGCAGTGATATCCTAATGAGGGAGAACACCGGGGAGCTGTTTTTT. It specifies CASSDILMRENTGELFF.

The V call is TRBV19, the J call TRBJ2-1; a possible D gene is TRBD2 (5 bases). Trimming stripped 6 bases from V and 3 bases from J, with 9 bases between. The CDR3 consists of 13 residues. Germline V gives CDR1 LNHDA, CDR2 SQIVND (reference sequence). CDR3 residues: CASSPGDYNEQFF. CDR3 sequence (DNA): TGTGCCAGTAGCCCCGGGGACTACAATGAGCAGTTCTTC.

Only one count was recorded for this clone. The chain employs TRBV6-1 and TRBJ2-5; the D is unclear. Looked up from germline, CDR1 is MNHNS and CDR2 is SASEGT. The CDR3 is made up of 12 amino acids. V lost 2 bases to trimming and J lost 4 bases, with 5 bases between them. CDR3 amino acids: CASSESRETQYF. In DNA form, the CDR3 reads TGTGCCAGCAGTGAATCGAGAGAGACCCAGTACTTC.

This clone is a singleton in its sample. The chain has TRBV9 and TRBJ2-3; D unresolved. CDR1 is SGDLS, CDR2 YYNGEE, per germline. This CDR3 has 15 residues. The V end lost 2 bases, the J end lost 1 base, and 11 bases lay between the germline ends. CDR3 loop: CASSVKSVGTDTQYF. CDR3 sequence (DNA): TGTGCCAGCAGCGTTAAATCGGTTGGCACAGATACGCAGTATTTT.

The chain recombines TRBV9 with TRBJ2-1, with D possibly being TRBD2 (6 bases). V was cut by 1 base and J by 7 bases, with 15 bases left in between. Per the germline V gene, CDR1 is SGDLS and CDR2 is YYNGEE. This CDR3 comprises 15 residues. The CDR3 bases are TGTGCCAGCAGCGTAATAGAGGGAGGACCAAATGAGCAGTTCTTC. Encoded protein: CASSVIEGGPNEQFF.

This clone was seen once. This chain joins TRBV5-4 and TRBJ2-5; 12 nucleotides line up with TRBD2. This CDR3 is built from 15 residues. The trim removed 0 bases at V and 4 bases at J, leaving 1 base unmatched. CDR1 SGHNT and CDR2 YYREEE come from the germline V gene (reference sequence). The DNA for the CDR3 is TGTGCCAGCAGCTTGGGACTAGCGGGAGTAGAGACCCAGTACTTC. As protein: CASSLGLAGVETQYF.

The CDR3, as DNA: TGTGCCAGCTCACCAGAACTCGGGAAGACTGAAGCTTTCTTT. The encoded protein is CASSPELGKTEAFF. The chain has TRBV18 and TRBJ1-1; no firm D call. Germline V gene lookup returns CDR1 KGHSH and CDR2 LQKENI. The germline V and J ends were trimmed by 2 bases and 5 bases, with 12 bases remaining between them. The CDR3 loop spans 14 amino acids.

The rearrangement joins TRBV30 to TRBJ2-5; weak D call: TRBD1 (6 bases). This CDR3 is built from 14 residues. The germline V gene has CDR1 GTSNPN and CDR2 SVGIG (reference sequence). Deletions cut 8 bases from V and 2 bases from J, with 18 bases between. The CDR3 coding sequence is TGTGCCGCAGGTTGGGGGCGGACGCAAGAGACCCAGTACTTC. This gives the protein CAAGWGRTQETQYF. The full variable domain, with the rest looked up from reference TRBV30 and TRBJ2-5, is SQTIHQWPATLVQPVGSPLSLECTVEGTSNPNLYWYRQAAGRGLQLLFYSVGIGQISSEVPQNLSASRPQDRQFILSSKKLLLSDSGFYLCAAGWGRTQETQYFGPGTRLLVL.

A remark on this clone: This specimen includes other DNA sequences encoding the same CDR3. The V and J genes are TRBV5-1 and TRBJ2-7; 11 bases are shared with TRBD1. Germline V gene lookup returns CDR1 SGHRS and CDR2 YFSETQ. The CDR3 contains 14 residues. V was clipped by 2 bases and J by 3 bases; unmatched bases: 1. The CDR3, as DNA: TGCGCCAGCAGCTTCGGGACAGGGGGCTACGAGCAGTACTTC. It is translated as CASSFGTGGYEQYF.

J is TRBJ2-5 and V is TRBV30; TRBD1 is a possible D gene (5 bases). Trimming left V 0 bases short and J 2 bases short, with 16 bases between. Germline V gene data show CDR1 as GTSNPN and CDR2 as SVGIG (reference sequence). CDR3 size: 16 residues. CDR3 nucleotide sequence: TGTGCCTGGAGTGTACTATATGGGGCCCAACAAGAGACCCAGTACTTC. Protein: CAWSVLYGAQQETQYF.

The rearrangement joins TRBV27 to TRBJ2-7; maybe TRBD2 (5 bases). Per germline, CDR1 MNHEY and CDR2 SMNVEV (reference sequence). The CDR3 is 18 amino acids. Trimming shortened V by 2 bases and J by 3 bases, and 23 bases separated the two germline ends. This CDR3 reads CASSLSSGSDHFYYEQYF. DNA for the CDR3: TGTGCCAGCAGTTTAAGTTCGGGGTCAGACCACTTTTACTACGAGCAGTACTTC.

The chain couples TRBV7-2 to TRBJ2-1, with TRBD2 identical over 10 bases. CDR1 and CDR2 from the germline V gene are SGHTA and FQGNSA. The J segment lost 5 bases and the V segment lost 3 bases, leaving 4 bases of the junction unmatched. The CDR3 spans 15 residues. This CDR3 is CASSFSGGTHNEQFF. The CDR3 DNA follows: TGTGCCAGCAGCTTTAGCGGGGGGACTCACAATGAGCAGTTCTTC.